The 27 T cell receptor beta chains in this list originate from one sample, sequenced in a study of cytomegalovirus exposure and HLA in healthy donors. Primers for the PCR totalled 60 Vbeta and 13 Jbeta. Generated by immunoSEQ multiplex PCR, the TCRdb table keeps only in-frame clones and is missing some. The sample has about 140,000 clones, approximately 80% seen once. The sample was PBMCs. These receptors came from a male donor in good health and CMV-seronegative.

The J gene is TRBJ1-2, the V gene TRBV4-3, with 8 bases identical to TRBD1. Germline CDR1 LGHNA, CDR2 YSLEER. CDR3 size: 15 residues. V was pared by 4 bases and J by 3 bases, with 7 bases of the junction left unmatched. CDR3 residues: CASSPYRGADYGYTF. Here the CDR3 DNA reads TGCGCCAGCAGCCCGTACAGGGGGGCGGACTATGGCTACACCTTC.

V and J are TRBV27 and TRBJ1-6, with 9 bases lining up with TRBD1. The germline CDR1 and CDR2 sequences are MNHEY and SMNVEV (reference sequence). This CDR3 has 18 residues. V trimming: 2 bases; J trimming: 5 bases; junction bases outside the gene matches: 10. CDR3 amino acids: CASSLRDRAVGDNSPLHF. In nucleotides, the CDR3 is TGTGCCAGCAGTTTAAGGGACAGGGCGGTTGGGGATAATTCACCCCTCCACTTT.

The V and J genes are TRBV4-1 and TRBJ1-2; D is unresolved. V was cut by 4 bases and J by 2 bases, with 8 bases left in between. This CDR3 has 13 amino acids. CDR1 and CDR2 from the germline V gene are MGHRA and YSYEKL. CDR3: CASSLPQNYGYTF. CDR3 in DNA: TGCGCCAGCAGCCTTCCCCAAAACTATGGCTACACCTTC.

The rearrangement uses TRBV28 and TRBJ1-2; D gene unclear. In germline, CDR1 is MDHEN, CDR2 SYDVKM. The CDR3 has 13 residues. V was cut by 5 bases and J by 4 bases, with 11 bases left in between. In nucleotides, the CDR3 is TGTGCCAGCAGTGTTCGCGTGCGCTATGGCTACACCTTC. Its protein is CASSVRVRYGYTF.

This clone was detected only a few times. The chain combines TRBV7-2 with TRBJ2-5, with D possibly TRBD1 on 5 matching bases. The CDR3 spans 14 residues. Germline V lookup: CDR1 SGHTA, CDR2 FQGNSA. V lost 4 bases to trimming and J lost 0 bases, with 9 bases between them. The CDR3 loop is CASSSTANQETQYF. The CDR3 nucleotides are TGTGCCAGCAGCTCGACAGCTAACCAAGAGACCCAGTACTTC.

This clone was counted between two and nine times. The genes are TRBV11-3 and TRBJ2-3; a weak D match, TRBD1 (6 bases). Germline assignment: CDR1 SGHNT and CDR2 YENEEA. CDR3 length equals 11 residues. Trimming left V 5 bases short and J 6 bases short, with 6 bases between. This CDR3 is CASSRGDTQYF. DNA for the CDR3: TGTGCCAGCAGCAGGGGGGATACGCAGTATTTT.

This chain links TRBV11-2 with TRBJ2-2; D gene ambiguous. CDR3 length: 14 amino acids. V was trimmed by 1 base and J by 4 bases, leaving 7 bases between them. CDR1 and CDR2 (germline): SGHAT, FQNNGV. The CDR3 DNA follows: TGTGCCAGCAGCTTAGGGGCTTCCACCGGGGAGCTGTTTTTT. Translated, it gives CASSLGASTGELFF.

The chain joins TRBV4-1 to TRBJ2-3; TRBD1 matches 7 bases. V lost 7 bases, J lost 0 bases, and 13 bases stayed unmatched. The CDR3 extends over 17 amino acids. CDR1 MGHRA and CDR2 YSYEKL come from the germline V gene. The CDR3 reads CASTGDSRKPSTDTQYF. CDR3 DNA: TGCGCCAGCACCGGGGACAGTCGAAAACCTAGCACAGATACGCAGTATTTT.

The chain combines TRBV30 with TRBJ1-2; no definite D call. Looked up from germline, CDR1 is GTSNPN and CDR2 is SVGIG (reference sequence). The CDR3 totals 14 residues. Trimming pared 8 bases from V and 5 bases from J, leaving 21 bases between. CDR3 amino acids: CARSEGLGSYGYTF. CDR3 nucleotide sequence: TGTGCCCGATCAGAGGGATTAGGATCGTATGGCTACACCTTC. The complete variable domain, with remaining parts taken from reference TRBV30 and TRBJ1-2, reads SQTIHQWPATLVQPVGSPLSLECTVEGTSNPNLYWYRQAAGRGLQLLFYSVGIGQISSEVPQNLSASRPQDRQFILSSKKLLLSDSGFYLCARSEGLGSYGYTFGSGTRLTVV.

This clone is a singleton in its sample. The chain has TRBV5-4 and TRBJ2-7; 7 nucleotides agree with TRBD1. The CDR3 loop spans 16 amino acids. Germline trimming cut 4 bases from V and 0 bases from J; bases unmatched to any gene: 10. Germline-derived CDR1 and CDR2 are SGHNT and YYREEE (reference sequence). CDR3 DNA sequence: TGTGCCAGCAGCATAGCTACCGGGACAGCCTCCTACGAGCAGTACTTC. Translation: CASSIATGTASYEQYF. The full variable domain, completed using reference TRBV5-4 and TRBJ2-7, is ETGVTQSPTHLIKTRGQQVTLRCSSQSGHNTVSWYQQALGQGPQFIFQYYREEENGRGNFPPRFSGLQFPNYSSELNVNALELDDSALYLCASSIATGTASYEQYFGPGTRLTVT.

With respect to this clone: This sample also contains other DNA sequences that code for the same CDR3. The V call is TRBV30, the J call TRBJ1-2; D might be TRBD1 (5 bases). The germline V gene has CDR1 GTSNPN and CDR2 SVGIG (reference sequence). Trimming left V 0 bases short and J 5 bases short, with 10 bases between. The CDR3 spans 13 residues. CDR3 region: CAWSVQGFYGYTF. The CDR3 DNA sequence: TGTGCCTGGAGTGTCCAGGGTTTTTATGGCTACACCTTC.

Worth noting for this clone: In the same sample, other DNA sequences code for this CDR3. CDR3 DNA: TGTGCCAGCAGCGTAGTAAGCGGGACCGGGGAGCTGTTTTTT. Translating gives CASSVVSGTGELFF. The rearrangement joins TRBV9 to TRBJ2-2, with TRBD2 as a possible D gene (6 bases). V lost 0 bases and J lost 5, with 8 bases in between. The CDR3 is made up of 14 amino acids. Germline V gives CDR1 SGDLS, CDR2 YYNGEE.

This rearrangement joins TRBV2 to TRBJ1-2; 7 bases align to TRBD1. Trimming removed 6 bases from V and 6 bases from J; junction bases left unmatched: 4. This CDR3 has 12 amino acids. Per germline, CDR1 SNHLY and CDR2 FYNNEI. The CDR3 DNA reads TGTGCCAGCAGGGTAACAGGGGATGGCTACACCTTC. Its protein product is CASRVTGDGYTF.

V and J are TRBV28 and TRBJ2-1; 9 bases match TRBD2. Germline CDR1 is MDHEN and CDR2 is SYDVKM. The V gene end was trimmed by 0 bases and the J gene end by 0 bases; junction bases not matched to a gene: 9. This CDR3 is 19 amino acids long. This CDR3 is CASSLWASGATSSYNEQFF. CDR3 bases: TGTGCCAGCAGTTTATGGGCTAGCGGGGCAACTAGCTCCTACAATGAGCAGTTCTTC.

CDR3 loop: CASSSGKEAFF. The DNA for the CDR3 is TGTGCCAGCAGCTCGGGAAAAGAAGCTTTCTTT. The chain is built from TRBV7-9 and TRBJ1-1, with D unresolved. V shed 4 bases and J shed 8 bases, with 8 bases lying between them. The CDR3 runs 11 residues. Germline V gene lookup returns CDR1 SEHNR and CDR2 FQNEAQ (reference sequence).

The V gene is TRBV5-6, the J gene TRBJ2-1; 8 bases fit TRBD2. The CDR3 has 15 residues. V lost 4 bases and J lost 7; bases outside the gene matches: 10. CDR1 is SGHDT and CDR2 is YYEEEE in the germline V gene. The CDR3 bases are TGTGCCAGCAGCCCCGCCGGGGGGGCGAGGAATGAGCAGTTCTTC. Amino acid sequence: CASSPAGGARNEQFF.

This clone was seen only a few times. The chain couples TRBV2 to TRBJ1-6; 11 bases line up with TRBD1. The ends lost 6 bases at V and 8 bases at J; junction bases unmatched: 6. CDR1 is SNHLY, CDR2 FYNNEI, per germline. This CDR3 region has 15 residues. This chain's CDR3 is CASSQPGQGDSPLHF. The CDR3 nucleotides read TGTGCCAGCAGCCAACCGGGACAGGGGGATTCACCCCTCCACTTT. The whole variable domain, filled in from reference TRBV2 and TRBJ1-6, reads EPEVTQTPSHQVTQMGQEVILRCVPISNHLYFYWYRQILGQKVEFLVSFYNNEISEKSEIFDDQFSVERPDGSNFTLKIRSTKLEDSAMYFCASSQPGQGDSPLHFGNGTRLTVT.

The chain carries TRBV9 and TRBJ1-5; TRBD1 might be the D (5 bases). Germline CDR1 is SGDLS and CDR2 is YYNGEE. V was shortened by 2 bases and J by 8 bases, with 17 bases between the two germline ends. CDR3 size: 15 residues. The CDR3 loop reads CASSVGVAGGEPQHF. The DNA for the CDR3 is TGTGCCAGCAGCGTCGGGGTCGCGGGGGGGGAGCCCCAGCATTTT.

The J gene is TRBJ2-2, the V gene TRBV5-1, with 8 bases lining up with TRBD2. The V gene end was trimmed by 4 bases and the J gene end by 7 bases; junction bases not matched to a gene: 6. Germline CDR1 SGHRS, CDR2 YFSETQ. The CDR3 is made up of 14 amino acids. As DNA, the CDR3 is TGCGCCAGCAGCACCGGACTAGCTGGCGGGGAGCTGTTTTTT. As protein: CASSTGLAGGELFF.

V usage is TRBV9 and J usage is TRBJ1-3; D remains unclear. Germline CDR1 SGDLS, CDR2 YYNGEE. The V end lost 3 bases, the J end lost 7 bases, and 17 bases lay between the germline ends. The CDR3 is 15 residues long. The CDR3 region has the DNA TGTGCCAGCAGCGCCCTCGGGTCCACCGGCAACACCATATATTTT. Translating gives CASSALGSTGNTIYF. The whole variable domain, remainder taken from reference TRBV9 and TRBJ1-3, is DSGVTQTPKHLITATGQRVTLRCSPRSGDLSVYWYQQSLDQGLQFLIQYYNGEERAKGNILERFSAQQFPDLHSELNLSSLELGDSALYFCASSALGSTGNTIYFGEGSWLTVV.

The DNA of the CDR3 is TGTGCCAGCAGCTTTCCGTCGAGCTCCTACGAGCAGTACTTC. Protein product: CASSFPSSSYEQYF. The chain combines TRBV7-9 with TRBJ2-7, with no clear D. CDR3 length: 14 residues. In germline, CDR1 is SEHNR, CDR2 FQNEAQ (reference sequence). Trimming cost V 3 bases and J 0 bases, with 9 bases left between them.

The CDR3 DNA reads as TGTGCCTGGAGTGTATATAACGCGGGACAGCCCCAGCATTTT. It encodes CAWSVYNAGQPQHF. The chain combines TRBV30 with TRBJ1-5, with unresolved D. Trimming shortened V by 0 bases and J by 7 bases, and 13 bases separated the two germline ends. Germline CDR1 reads GTSNPN; CDR2 reads SVGIG (reference sequence). This CDR3 contains 14 residues.

This clone was picked up a small number of times. The V and J genes are TRBV27 and TRBJ2-1; no definite D call. This CDR3 spans 13 amino acids. CDR1 and CDR2 from the germline V gene are MNHEY and SMNVEV (reference sequence). Between the trimmed V and J ends, which lost 4 bases and 3 bases, there was a span of 7 bases. This chain's CDR3 is CASSSLDYNEQFF. The CDR3, as DNA: TGTGCCAGCAGTTCGCTAGACTACAATGAGCAGTTCTTC.

The chain carries TRBV28 and TRBJ2-3; 9 bases align to TRBD1. V lost 4 bases and J lost 6; bases outside the gene matches: 14. The CDR3 consists of 17 residues. Per germline, CDR1 MDHEN and CDR2 SYDVKM. Written as DNA, the CDR3 is TGTGCCAGCAGTTCAATATCCCCGACAGGGGGAGGCGATACGCAGTATTTT. Protein product: CASSSISPTGGGDTQYF.

The chain is built from TRBV6-1 and TRBJ2-1, with a possible D match to TRBD1 (6 bases). The germline CDR1 and CDR2 sequences are MNHNS and SASEGT. V lost 2 bases and J 6 bases, leaving 17 bases between the germline ends. There are 16 residues in the CDR3. The DNA of the CDR3 is TGTGCCAGCAGTGAATTCGGGACACAGTGGTCCAATGAGCAGTTCTTC. Encoded protein: CASSEFGTQWSNEQFF.

A few counts support this clone. This CDR3 is CASSFRGTSYEQYF. The DNA of the CDR3 is TGTGCCAGCAGCTTCAGGGGGACTTCCTACGAGCAGTACTTC. The genes are TRBV7-2 and TRBJ2-7, with a possible D match to TRBD1 (7 bases). V was shortened by 3 bases and J by 1 base, with 10 bases between the two germline ends. The CDR3 is 14 amino acids. Per germline, CDR1 SGHTA and CDR2 FQGNSA.

The rearrangement joins TRBV29-1 to TRBJ1-2; D not certain. Per germline, CDR1 SQVTM and CDR2 ANQGSEA. The CDR3 is made up of 11 amino acids. Trimming took off 4 bases at V and 8 bases at J, with 11 bases between the two ends. Here the CDR3 reads CSVGSSYGYTF. The CDR3 DNA reads TGCAGCGTTGGGTCCTCCTACGGCTACACCTTC. Looking up the rest from reference TRBV29-1 and TRBJ1-2 gives the full variable domain: SAVISQKPSRDICQRGTSLTIQCQVDSQVTMMFWYRQQPGQSLTLIATANQGSEATYESGFVIDKFPISRPNLTFSTLTVSNMSPEDSSIYLCSVGSSYGYTFGSGTRLTVV.